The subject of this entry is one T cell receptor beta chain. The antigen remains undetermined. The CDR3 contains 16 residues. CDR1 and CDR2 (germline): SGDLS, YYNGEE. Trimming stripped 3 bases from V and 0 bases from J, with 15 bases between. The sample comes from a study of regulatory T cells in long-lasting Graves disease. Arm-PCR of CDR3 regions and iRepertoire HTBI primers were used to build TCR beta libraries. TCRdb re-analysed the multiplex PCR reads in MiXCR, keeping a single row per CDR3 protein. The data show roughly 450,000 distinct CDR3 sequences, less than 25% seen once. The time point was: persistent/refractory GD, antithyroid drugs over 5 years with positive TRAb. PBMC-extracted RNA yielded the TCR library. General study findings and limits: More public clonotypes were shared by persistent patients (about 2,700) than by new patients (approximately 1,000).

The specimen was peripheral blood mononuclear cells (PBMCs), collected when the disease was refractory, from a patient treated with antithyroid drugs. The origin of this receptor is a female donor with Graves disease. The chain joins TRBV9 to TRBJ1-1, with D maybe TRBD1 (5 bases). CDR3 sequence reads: CASSAEGAGMNTEAFF. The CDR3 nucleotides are TGTGCCAGCAGCGCCGAAGGGGCGGGAATGAACACTGAAGCTTTCTTT.